The clone carrying this TCR beta chain was seen repeatedly, ten times or more. The antigen remains undetermined. These data belong to a study of regulatory T cells in long-lasting Graves disease. About the study: Graves' patients, newly diagnosed, had taken antithyroid drugs under 3 months. Overall study findings and caveats: It is possible that accuracy was reduced by the small size of the sample.

Relying on iRepertoire HTBI primers and Arm-PCR of CDR3 regions, the team built TCR beta libraries. TCRdb re-called the multiplex PCR reads through MiXCR, storing one row per CDR3 protein. The data contain a few hundred thousand distinct CDR3 sequences, over 9.5% of them singletons. Stated time point: newly diagnosed GD, antithyroid drugs for less than 3 months. From RNA extracted from PBMCs, the TCR library was made. A further study also used this sample, focusing on T cells in Graves' hyperthyroidism and ophthalmopathy. According to that study: Carried out on the TCR CDR3, a first-round RT-PCR used the HTBI primer set.

The source was peripheral blood mononuclear cells (PBMCs), collected at new diagnosis, from a patient treated with antithyroid drugs. The clonotype comes from a woman between 18 and 30 years old with Graves disease.

The CDR3 reads CASSNLEGDGYTF. In DNA form, the CDR3 reads TGCGCCAGCAGCAATTTAGAGGGTGACGGCTACACCTTC. V usage is TRBV5-1 and J usage is TRBJ1-2; D is unclear. The CDR3 loop spans 13 amino acids. V was pared by 4 bases and J by 8 bases, with 15 bases between. The V gene's germline CDR1 is SGHRS and CDR2 YFSETQ.